These 11 T cell receptor beta chains originate from one sample sequenced in a study of CD8 T cells in ankylosing spondylitis. TCRdb redid the calling of the 5' RACE reads with MiXCR, one entry per CDR3 protein. The data hold 150,000 to 200,000 distinct CDR3 sequences, with roughly 11% observed a single time. The sequenced sample was blood, either unsorted or a sorted T cell fraction (not recorded which). These receptors all come from a male donor with ankylosing spondylitis or in good health (not recorded which).

V and J are TRBV6-1 and TRBJ2-2, with D possibly TRBD1 on 6 matching bases. Trimming took 3 bases from V and 6 from J, leaving 11 bases between them. The germline V gene has CDR1 MNHNS and CDR2 SASEGT. This CDR3 is 14 amino acids long. The CDR3 bases are TGTGCCAGCAGTGACACTGGGGGCCCCGGGGAGCTGTTTTTT. It yields the protein CASSDTGGPGELFF.

This clonotype was seen ten or more times. The V call is TRBV7-6, the J call TRBJ2-3, with TRBD2 matching over 8 bases. CDR1 is SGHVS and CDR2 is FNYEAQ in the germline V gene. CDR3 length equals 16 residues. V shed 3 bases, J shed 7 bases, and the junction held 12 bases outside the gene matches. CDR3 in DNA: TGTGCCAGCAGCTTCTCAGCGGGAGAGGCTTCGAATACGCAGTATTTT. The encoded protein is CASSFSAGEASNTQYF.

In its sample, this clonotype was seen many times. The chain carries TRBV6-5 and TRBJ1-6, with a weak D call TRBD1 (5 bases). This CDR3 is built from 18 residues. Per germline, CDR1 MNHEY and CDR2 SVGAGI. Trimming cost V 2 bases and J 0 bases, with 14 bases left between them. The CDR3 loop reads CASSYRMTVSSYNSPLHF. The CDR3, as DNA: TGTGCCAGCAGTTACCGAATGACAGTGAGCTCCTATAATTCACCCCTCCACTTT.

The genes are TRBV20-1 and TRBJ2-1; TRBD2 matches at 8 bases. The junction had 5 bases not matched to a gene; V was cut back by 3 bases and J by 7 bases. This CDR3 spans 13 amino acids. The germline CDR1 and CDR2 sequences are DFQATT and SNEGSKA (reference sequence). The CDR3 bases are TGCAGTGCTAGGACGGGAGGGCCTAATGAGCAGTTCTTC. Translation gives CSARTGGPNEQFF.

This clonotype came up many times. The chain employs TRBV28 and TRBJ2-3; 14 bases are shared with TRBD2. The ends lost 8 bases at V and 2 bases at J; junction bases unmatched: 9. Germline V gene data show CDR1 as MDHEN and CDR2 as SYDVKM. The CDR3 length is 17 residues. Here the CDR3 reads CASHRGLAGGYTDTQYF. CDR3 DNA sequence: TGTGCCAGCCACAGAGGACTAGCGGGGGGCTACACAGATACGCAGTATTTT.

The sample holds a few counts of this clonotype. This chain joins TRBV2 and TRBJ2-6; D remains unclear. This CDR3 spans 13 amino acids. The V gene's germline CDR1 is SNHLY and CDR2 FYNNEI. Trimming removed 5 bases from V and 4 bases from J, with 6 bases in between. The CDR3 sequence is CASSTVGANVLTF. CDR3 DNA sequence: TGTGCCAGCAGTACGGTCGGGGCCAACGTCCTGACTTTC. Based on the CDR3 plus reference TRBV2 and TRBJ2-6, the full variable domain is EPEVTQTPSHQVTQMGQEVILRCVPISNHLYFYWYRQILGQKVEFLVSFYNNEISEKSEIFDDQFSVERPDGSNFTLKIRSTKLEDSAMYFCASSTVGANVLTFGAGSRLTVL.

This clonotype was seen at least ten times. The V and J genes are TRBV7-8 and TRBJ2-4; perhaps TRBD2 as D (5 bases). Germline CDR1 is SGHVS and CDR2 is FQNEAQ. There are 15 residues in the CDR3. Trimming removed 5 bases at V and 0 bases at J, with 11 bases between. CDR3: CASSDRGLAKNIQYF. For the CDR3, the DNA is TGTGCCAGCAGCGACCGGGGTCTAGCCAAAAACATTCAGTACTTC.

In this sample, this clonotype turned up a few times. V gene TRBV7-2 combines with J gene TRBJ1-5; D uncertain. CDR3 length: 13 residues. The V gene lost 1 base and the J gene lost 7 bases, with 8 bases spanning the gap. Germline-derived CDR1 and CDR2 are SGHTA and FQGNSA. The CDR3 is CASSLEGYQPQHF. CDR3 in DNA: TGTGCCAGCAGCTTAGAAGGGTACCAGCCCCAGCATTTT.

This clonotype was recorded a few times. The chain couples TRBV7-6 to TRBJ2-2, with 10 bases identical to TRBD2. Germline V gives CDR1 SGHVS, CDR2 FNYEAQ. CDR3 size: 22 residues. With V trimmed by 4 bases and J by 5 bases, 25 bases remained unmatched. In DNA, the CDR3 is TGTGCCAGCAGCTCGTTAGTCAGTCCGGCTAGCGGGAGTACCCTTGGTACCGGGGAGCTGTTTTTT. It codes for CASSSLVSPASGSTLGTGELFF.

The J gene is TRBJ2-5, the V gene TRBV5-1; possible D gene TRBD1, 6 bases. Trimming cost V 4 bases and J 1 base, with 11 bases left between them. The CDR3 spans 14 residues. CDR1 is SGHRS and CDR2 is YFSETQ in the germline V gene. CDR3 nucleotide sequence: TGCGCCAGCAGCGGCCGGACAGCCCAAGAGACCCAGTACTTC. This codes for CASSGRTAQETQYF. Looking up the rest from reference TRBV5-1 and TRBJ2-5 gives the full variable domain: KAGVTQTPRYLIKTRGQQVTLSCSPISGHRSVSWYQQTPGQGLQFLFEYFSETQRNKGNFPGRFSGRQFSNSRSEMNVSTLELGDSALYLCASSGRTAQETQYFGPGTRLLVL.

This clonotype was observed at least ten times. The chain employs TRBV6-1 and TRBJ2-1; D is unclear. Per germline, CDR1 MNHNS and CDR2 SASEGT. V gave up 4 bases and J gave up 8 bases, with 12 bases separating them. This CDR3 comprises 13 residues. CDR3 in amino acids: CASSAIPSDEQFF. The CDR3 DNA reads as TGTGCCAGCAGTGCGATCCCTAGTGATGAGCAGTTCTTC.